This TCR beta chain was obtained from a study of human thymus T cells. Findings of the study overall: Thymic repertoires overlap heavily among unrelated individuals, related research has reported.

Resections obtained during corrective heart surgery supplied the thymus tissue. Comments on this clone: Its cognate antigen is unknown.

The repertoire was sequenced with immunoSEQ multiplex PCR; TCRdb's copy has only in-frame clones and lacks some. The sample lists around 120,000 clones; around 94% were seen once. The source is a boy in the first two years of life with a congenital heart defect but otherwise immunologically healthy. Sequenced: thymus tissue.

The CDR3 protein is CASSQDLQGIRNIQYF. The DNA of the CDR3 is TGCGCCAGCAGCCAAGATTTGCAGGGTATAAGGAACATTCAGTACTTC. V and J are TRBV4-3 and TRBJ2-4, with D perhaps matching TRBD1 (5 bases). V lost 0 bases, J lost 7 bases, and 16 bases lay in between. The CDR3 sequence is 16 residues long. Per germline, CDR1 LGHNA and CDR2 YSLEER.